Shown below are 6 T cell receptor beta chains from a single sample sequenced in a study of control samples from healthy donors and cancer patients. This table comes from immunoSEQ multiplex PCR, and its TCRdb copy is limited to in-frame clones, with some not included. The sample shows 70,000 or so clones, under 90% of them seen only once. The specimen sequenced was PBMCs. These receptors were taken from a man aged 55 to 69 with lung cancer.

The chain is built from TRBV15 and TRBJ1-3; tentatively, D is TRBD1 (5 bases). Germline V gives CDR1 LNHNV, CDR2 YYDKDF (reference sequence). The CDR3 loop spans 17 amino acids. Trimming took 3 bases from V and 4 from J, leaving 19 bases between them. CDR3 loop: CATSRAVGEGEGNTIYF. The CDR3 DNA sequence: TGTGCCACCAGCAGGGCAGTCGGCGAAGGGGAGGGAAACACCATATATTTT. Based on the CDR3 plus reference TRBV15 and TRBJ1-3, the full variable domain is DAMVIQNPRYQVTQFGKPVTLSCSQTLNHNVMYWYQQKSSQAPKLLFHYYDKDFNNEADTPDNFQSRRPNTSFCFLDIRSPGLGDTAMYLCATSRAVGEGEGNTIYFGEGSWLTVV.

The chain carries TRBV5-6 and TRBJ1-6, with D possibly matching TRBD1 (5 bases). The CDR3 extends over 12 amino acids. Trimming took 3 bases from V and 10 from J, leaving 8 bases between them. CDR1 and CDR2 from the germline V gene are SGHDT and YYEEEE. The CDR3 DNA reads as TGTGCCAGCAGCTCTTGGGACTCACCCCTCCACTTT. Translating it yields CASSSWDSPLHF.

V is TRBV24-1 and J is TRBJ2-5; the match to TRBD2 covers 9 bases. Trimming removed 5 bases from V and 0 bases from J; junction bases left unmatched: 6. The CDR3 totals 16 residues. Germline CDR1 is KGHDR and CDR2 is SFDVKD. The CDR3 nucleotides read TGTGCCACCAGTGCGGGCCAGCGGGGGGACCAAGAGACCCAGTACTTC. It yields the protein CATSAGQRGDQETQYF.

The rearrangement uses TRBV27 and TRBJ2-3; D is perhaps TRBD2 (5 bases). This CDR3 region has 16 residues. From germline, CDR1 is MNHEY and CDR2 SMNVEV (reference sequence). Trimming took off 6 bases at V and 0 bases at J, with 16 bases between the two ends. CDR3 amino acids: CASSSLKGASTDTQYF. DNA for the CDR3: TGTGCCAGCAGCTCCTTGAAGGGAGCTAGCACAGATACGCAGTATTTT.

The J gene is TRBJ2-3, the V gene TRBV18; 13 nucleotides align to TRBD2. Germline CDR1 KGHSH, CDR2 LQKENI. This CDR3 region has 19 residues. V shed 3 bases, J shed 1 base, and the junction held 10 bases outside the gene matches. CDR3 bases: TGTGCCAGCTCACCCGGACTAGCGGGGGCCGTCGGGGGCACAGATACGCAGTATTTT. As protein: CASSPGLAGAVGGTDTQYF.

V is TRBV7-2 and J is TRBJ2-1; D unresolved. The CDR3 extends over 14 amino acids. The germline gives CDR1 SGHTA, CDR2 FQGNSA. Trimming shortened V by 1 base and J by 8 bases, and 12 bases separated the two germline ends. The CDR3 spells CASSLGARIDEQFF. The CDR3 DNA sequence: TGTGCCAGCAGCTTAGGGGCTAGAATCGATGAGCAGTTCTTC.